The 25 T cell receptor beta chains listed next were all sequenced from one sample in a study of Graves' ophthalmopathy and Graves' hyperthyroidism. RNA transcripts provided the template for amplifying TCR beta CDR3 regions. Scientists carried out first-round RT-PCR using HTBI primers and then a second-round multiplex PCR. MiXCR, applied by TCRdb to the multiplex PCR reads, yields one record per CDR3 protein. In the table there are 450,000 or so distinct CDR3 sequences, 13% to 15% of which are singletons. The sequenced material came from blood. The receptor source for this set is a woman aged 30 to 39 with Graves' ophthalmopathy.

This clonotype was recorded many times. CDR3 in DNA: TGTGCCACCAGCAGAGTTTCTGGGACAGATGAGTACTTC. This translates into CATSRVSGTDEYF. This chain uses TRBV15 with TRBJ2-7; 7 nucleotides line up with TRBD1. With V trimmed by 1 base and J by 11 bases, 8 bases remained unmatched. The CDR3 contains 13 residues. CDR1 and CDR2 from the germline V gene are LNHNV and YYDKDF (reference sequence).

This clonotype appeared many times. The J gene is TRBJ2-5, the V gene TRBV12-3 or TRBV12-4; D tentatively fits TRBD1 or TRBD2 (6 bases each). The V end was cut by 2 bases, the J end by 5 bases, with 15 bases between. The CDR3 spans 15 residues. CDR3 region: CASSLMGGGGETQYF. As DNA, the CDR3 is TGTGCCAGCAGTTTAATGGGGGGCGGTGGGGAGACCCAGTACTTC.

This clonotype was detected ten times or more. V is TRBV6-5 and J is TRBJ2-5, with 8 bases matching TRBD1. The CDR3 runs 15 residues. The V segment lost 7 bases and the J segment 5 bases; nucleotides outside the gene matches: 12. Germline V gene data show CDR1 as MNHEY and CDR2 as SVGAGI. CDR3 sequence (DNA): TGTGCCAGCACCTTAAAGGACAGGGTCGGCGAGACCCAGTACTTC. It codes for CASTLKDRVGETQYF.

This clonotype was seen at least ten times. This chain links TRBV6-1 with TRBJ2-7; D may be TRBD2 (6 bases). CDR3 length: 13 residues. The germline V gene has CDR1 MNHNS and CDR2 SASEGT. The V end was cut by 7 bases, the J end by 4 bases, with 14 bases between. As DNA, the CDR3 is TGTGCCAGCACTCCAGGAGGGGTTTACGAGCAGTACTTC. This codes for CASTPGGVYEQYF.

This clonotype was seen only once. The rearrangement uses TRBV6-2 or TRBV6-3 and TRBJ1-1; D ambiguous. The CDR3 runs to 15 residues. Germline V gene data show CDR1 as MNHEY and CDR2 as SVGEGT. Trimming cost V 0 bases and J 5 bases, with 13 bases left between them. DNA of the CDR3: TGTGCCAGCAGTTACTCTCGGCAGGTAGGGACTGAAGCTTTCTTT. Its translation is CASSYSRQVGTEAFF.

The chain recombines TRBV20-1 with TRBJ2-7; 9 positions match TRBD1. The V segment lost 1 base and the J segment 0 bases; nucleotides outside the gene matches: 13. CDR1 DFQATT and CDR2 SNEGSKA come from the germline V gene (reference sequence). The CDR3 has 18 amino acids. CDR3 amino acids: CSARGYADGTGSSYEQYF. The CDR3 DNA reads as TGCAGTGCTAGAGGTTACGCCGATGGGACAGGGAGCTCCTACGAGCAGTACTTC.

This clonotype has a count of ten or more. V is TRBV5-1 and J is TRBJ2-7; D may correspond to TRBD1 or TRBD2 (5 bases each). The CDR3 is 14 residues long. The V and J ends lost 3 bases and 0 bases respectively, with 10 bases between them. Germline V gives CDR1 SGHRS, CDR2 YFSETQ. DNA for the CDR3: TGCGCCAGCAGCTGGGGACCGGTCTCCTACGAGCAGTACTTC. This gives the protein CASSWGPVSYEQYF.

This clonotype was found many times. This rearrangement joins TRBV2 to TRBJ1-5; D is possibly TRBD1 (5 bases). CDR1 and CDR2 from the germline V gene are SNHLY and FYNNEI. This CDR3 has 13 amino acids. The V gene lost 1 base and the J gene lost 4 bases, with 5 bases spanning the gap. The CDR3 reads CASSEEGNQPQHF. CDR3 nucleotides: TGTGCCAGCAGTGAAGAGGGGAATCAGCCCCAGCATTTT.

In its sample, this clonotype was seen many times. The V gene is TRBV10-3, the J gene TRBJ1-5; 7 nucleotides match TRBD1. Germline-derived CDR1 and CDR2 are ENHRY and SYGVKD. This CDR3 region has 16 residues. Losses at the gene ends were 4 bases for V and 1 base for J; bases not matched to a gene: 7. CDR3 protein: CAISVGGGMSNQPQHF. In nucleotides, the CDR3 is TGTGCCATCAGTGTAGGGGGCGGGATGAGCAATCAGCCCCAGCATTTT.

The rearrangement uses TRBV24-1 and TRBJ2-2, with a possible D match to TRBD1 (6 bases). Germline CDR1 KGHDR, CDR2 SFDVKD. The CDR3 consists of 16 residues. V lost 4 bases and J lost 7, with 18 bases in between. The chain's CDR3 is CATSEPLQGSGGELFF. The CDR3 DNA reads as TGTGCCACCAGTGAACCGCTACAGGGCTCCGGCGGGGAGCTGTTTTTT.

This clonotype was seen many times. The gene calls are TRBV6-4 and TRBJ2-7; 9 nucleotides align to TRBD1. The CDR3 runs 15 residues. Germline V lookup: CDR1 MRHNA, CDR2 SNTAGT. V lost 4 bases, J lost 4 bases, and 8 bases stayed unmatched. The CDR3 DNA is TGTGCCAGCAGTGCTCAACAGGGGGCTGGTTACGAGCAGTACTTC. It yields the protein CASSAQQGAGYEQYF.

Many counts were recorded for this clonotype. This chain joins TRBV28 and TRBJ2-7; the D gene is possibly TRBD1 (5 bases). The V and J ends lost 6 bases and 5 bases respectively, with 5 bases between them. Germline V gene data show CDR1 as MDHEN and CDR2 as SYDVKM. The length of the CDR3 is 10 residues. CDR3 protein: CASRGHEQYF. The CDR3 nucleotides read TGTGCCAGCAGGGGGCACGAGCAGTACTTC.

A few counts support this clonotype. The chain combines TRBV6-1 with TRBJ1-5, with a weak D call TRBD1 (5 bases). The germline V gene has CDR1 MNHNS and CDR2 SASEGT. Trimming pared 1 base from V and 4 bases from J, leaving 14 bases between. The CDR3 totals 16 residues. Written as DNA, the CDR3 is TGTGCCAGCAGTGAAGAACCCAGGGCGAGGAATCAGCCCCAGCATTTT. It yields the protein CASSEEPRARNQPQHF.

This clonotype was seen ten or more times. The rearrangement joins TRBV12-3 or TRBV12-4 to TRBJ2-3; D is perhaps TRBD1 (6 bases). V was pared by 10 bases and J by 0 bases, with 14 bases between. The CDR3 has 14 amino acids. CDR3 sequence: CATTQGASTDTQYF. The CDR3 nucleotides read TGTGCCACCACACAGGGCGCTAGCACAGATACGCAGTATTTT.

This clonotype was seen only a few times. The chain links TRBV12-3 or TRBV12-4 to TRBJ2-7, with D possibly TRBD2 on 6 matching bases. V was trimmed by 5 bases and J by 0 bases, leaving 14 bases between them. The CDR3 is made up of 15 amino acids. The DNA of the CDR3 is TGTGCCAGCAGTAACACCGGGACTTTCTCCTACGAGCAGTACTTC. This codes for CASSNTGTFSYEQYF.

The rearrangement uses TRBV12-5 and TRBJ1-1, with D uncertain. Deletions cut 7 bases from V and 0 bases from J, with 6 bases between. The CDR3 spans 12 residues. CDR1 is LGHNT and CDR2 is FRNRAP in the germline V gene. The CDR3 reads CASASMNTEAFF. In DNA, the CDR3 is TGTGCTAGTGCCAGCATGAACACTGAAGCTTTCTTT.

This clonotype was seen at least ten times. This chain links TRBV28 with TRBJ1-2, with D perhaps matching TRBD1 (6 bases). Trimming cost V 5 bases and J 2 bases, with 12 bases left between them. Germline CDR1 and CDR2: MDHEN and SYDVKM. The CDR3 consists of 14 residues. CDR3 loop: CASSLQGSNYGYTF. The CDR3 region has the DNA TGTGCCAGCAGTCTTCAGGGGAGCAACTATGGCTACACCTTC.

V gene TRBV28 combines with J gene TRBJ2-5, with 10 bases aligning to TRBD1. J was trimmed by 2 bases and V by 7 bases; bases with no gene match: 7. The CDR3 is 15 amino acids. The germline gives CDR1 MDHEN, CDR2 SYDVKM. The CDR3 loop reads CASKDADRGQETQYF. The CDR3 DNA follows: TGTGCCAGCAAAGACGCGGACAGGGGGCAAGAGACCCAGTACTTC.

This clonotype came up many times. The chain uses TRBV12-3 or TRBV12-4 and TRBJ2-7; D is tentatively TRBD1 or TRBD2 (5 bases each). The length of the CDR3 is 13 residues. V was clipped by 7 bases and J by 4 bases, with 14 bases between them. The CDR3 loop reads CASTGPDAYEQYF. The CDR3, as DNA: TGTGCCAGCACGGGACCCGACGCTTACGAGCAGTACTTC.

This clonotype has only a few counts. The chain recombines TRBV19 with TRBJ2-6, with D perhaps TRBD2 (5 bases). Germline CDR1 is LNHDA and CDR2 is SQIVND (reference sequence). Trimming stripped 7 bases from V and 0 bases from J, with 13 bases between. This CDR3 is 16 amino acids long. The CDR3 spells CASTVRRGSGANVLTF. As DNA, the CDR3 is TGTGCCAGTACCGTTCGACGGGGCTCTGGGGCCAACGTCCTGACTTTC.

This clonotype has at least ten counts. CDR3: CSAFDFKGGETQYF. The CDR3 nucleotides read TGCAGTGCTTTCGACTTTAAGGGGGGAGAGACCCAGTACTTC. V gene TRBV20-1 combines with J gene TRBJ2-5; either TRBD1 or TRBD2 may supply D (6 bases each). The CDR3 is made up of 14 amino acids. From germline, CDR1 is DFQATT and CDR2 SNEGSKA (reference sequence). The V gene lost 5 bases and the J gene lost 4 bases, with 17 bases spanning the gap.

The rearrangement joins TRBV5-1 to TRBJ1-2; D might be TRBD1 (5 bases). The germline CDR1 and CDR2 sequences are SGHRS and YFSETQ. The CDR3 spans 15 residues. Trimming took 4 bases from V and 4 from J, leaving 17 bases between them. The CDR3 sequence: CASSRGPLPSYGYTF. The CDR3 DNA reads as TGCGCCAGCAGCAGGGGACCGCTACCTAGCTATGGCTACACCTTC.

The V gene is TRBV5-4, the J gene TRBJ2-6, with a weak D call TRBD1 (6 bases). Trimming left V 1 base short and J 0 bases short, with 14 bases between. Germline V CDR1 and CDR2: SGHNT, YYREEE (reference sequence). This CDR3 has 18 amino acids. The chain's CDR3 is CASSLFLDRLSGANVLTF. The CDR3 DNA is TGTGCCAGCAGCTTGTTTCTGGACAGACTCTCTGGGGCCAACGTCCTGACTTTC.

The rearrangement uses TRBV20-1 and TRBJ2-7, with 7 bases identical to TRBD2. Germline loops: CDR1 DFQATT, CDR2 SNEGSKA (reference sequence). The CDR3 spans 13 residues. The chain's CDR3 is CSTSGLPSVEQYF. DNA for the CDR3: TGCAGCACCTCGGGACTACCCTCTGTCGAGCAGTACTTC.

The chain has TRBV2 and TRBJ2-5, with 10 nucleotides matching TRBD2. The CDR3 runs to 15 residues. With 7 bases clipped from V and 5 bases from J, the junction kept 10 bases outside the gene matches. Per germline, CDR1 SNHLY and CDR2 FYNNEI. Here the CDR3 reads CASTGTSDPVETQYF. CDR3 DNA: TGTGCCAGCACCGGGACTAGCGACCCAGTGGAGACCCAGTACTTC.